This entry describes one TCR beta chain. This record belongs to a study of CD8+CD57+ T cells in acquired aplastic anemia. Looking at the study overall: When averaged, DNA from sorted CD4+ and CD8+ cells came to approximately 3 ug.

Before being chosen for sequencing, patients had shown CD8+CD57+ cell expansion by flow cytometry. Genomic DNA templated the TCR beta VDJ and CDR3 profiling. TCRdb fed the reads into MiXCR, producing one record per CDR3 protein. The sample holds about 160,000 distinct CDR3 sequences, roughly 50% seen once. Germline V gives CDR1 MGHDK, CDR2 SYGVNS. Trimming left V 5 bases short and J 3 bases short, with 11 bases between. The CDR3 totals 13 residues. The sequence was collected from a human donor with aplastic anemia. The rearrangement links TRBV25-1 to TRBJ2-7, with D perhaps matching TRBD1 or TRBD2 (5 bases each). The source material was sorted CD4+, CD8+, or CD8+CD57+ T cells (not recorded which) from PBMCs. The CDR3 DNA is TGTGCCAGCAGTCGGGACGGCCGCTACGAGCAGTACTTC. Encoded protein: CASSRDGRYEQYF.